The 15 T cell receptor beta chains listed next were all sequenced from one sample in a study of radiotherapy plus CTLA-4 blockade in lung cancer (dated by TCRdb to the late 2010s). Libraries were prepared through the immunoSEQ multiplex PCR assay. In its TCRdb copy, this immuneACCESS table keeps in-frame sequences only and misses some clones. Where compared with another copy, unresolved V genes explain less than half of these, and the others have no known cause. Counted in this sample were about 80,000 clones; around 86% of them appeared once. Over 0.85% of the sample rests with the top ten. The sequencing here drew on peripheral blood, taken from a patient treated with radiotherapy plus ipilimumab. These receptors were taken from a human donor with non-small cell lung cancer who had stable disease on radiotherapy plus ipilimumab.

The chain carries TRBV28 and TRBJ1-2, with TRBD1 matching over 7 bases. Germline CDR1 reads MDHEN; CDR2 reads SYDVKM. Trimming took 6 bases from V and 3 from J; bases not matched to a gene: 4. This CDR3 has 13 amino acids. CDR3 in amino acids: CASSFDRDYGYTF. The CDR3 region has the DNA TGTGCCAGCAGCTTCGACAGGGACTATGGCTACACCTTC.

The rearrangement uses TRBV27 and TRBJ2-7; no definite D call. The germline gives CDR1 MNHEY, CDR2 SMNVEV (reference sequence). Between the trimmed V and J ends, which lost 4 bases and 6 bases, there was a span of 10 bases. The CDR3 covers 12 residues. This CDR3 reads CASSSSNSEQYF. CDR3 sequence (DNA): TGTGCCAGCAGTTCCTCGAACAGCGAGCAGTACTTC.

CDR3 amino acids: CASSPPANVAEAFF. The CDR3 DNA follows: TGTGCCAGCAGCCCCCCGGCTAACGTGGCTGAAGCTTTCTTT. The genes are TRBV7-2 and TRBJ1-1; D is unresolved. The CDR3 spans 14 residues. Trimming took 5 bases from V and 6 from J, leaving 16 bases between them. Germline V gene data show CDR1 as SGHTA and CDR2 as FQGNSA.

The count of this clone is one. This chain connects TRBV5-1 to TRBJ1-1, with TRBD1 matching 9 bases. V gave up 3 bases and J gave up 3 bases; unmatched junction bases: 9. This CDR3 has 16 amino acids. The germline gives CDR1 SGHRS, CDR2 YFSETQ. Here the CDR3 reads CASSSGQGPLHTEAFF. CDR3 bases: TGCGCCAGCAGCTCCGGACAGGGGCCACTGCACACTGAAGCTTTCTTT.

DNA for the CDR3: TGTGCCATCTACCGTAAAAGCGGGGAGACAGATACGCAGTATTTT. Translation gives CAIYRKSGETDTQYF. V is TRBV28 and J is TRBJ2-3; 7 bases fit TRBD2. The germline V gene encodes CDR1 MDHEN and CDR2 SYDVKM. The V segment lost 10 bases and the J segment 3 bases; nucleotides outside the gene matches: 13. The CDR3 consists of 15 residues.

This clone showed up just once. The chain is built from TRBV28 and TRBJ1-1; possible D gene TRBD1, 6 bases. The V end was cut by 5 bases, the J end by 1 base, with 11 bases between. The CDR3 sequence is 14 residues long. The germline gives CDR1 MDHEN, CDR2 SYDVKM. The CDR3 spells CASSRGTKNTEAFF. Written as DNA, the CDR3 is TGTGCCAGCAGTCGCGGGACAAAGAACACTGAAGCTTTCTTT.

The CDR3 DNA reads as TGTGCCAGCAGCCCTCTCGGGGCGGGAGGTCAAGAGACCCAGTACTTC. This gives the protein CASSPLGAGGQETQYF. The gene calls are TRBV7-3 and TRBJ2-5; 8 bases agree with TRBD2. J was trimmed by 2 bases and V by 5 bases; bases with no gene match: 10. Germline V gene data show CDR1 as SGHTA and CDR2 as FQGTGA. This CDR3 contains 16 residues.

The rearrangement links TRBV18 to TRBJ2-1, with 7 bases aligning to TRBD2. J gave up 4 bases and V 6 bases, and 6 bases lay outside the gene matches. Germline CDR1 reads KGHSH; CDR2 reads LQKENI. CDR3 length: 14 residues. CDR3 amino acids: CASSNAGAYNEQFF. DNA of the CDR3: TGTGCCAGCTCTAACGCGGGAGCATACAATGAGCAGTTCTTC.

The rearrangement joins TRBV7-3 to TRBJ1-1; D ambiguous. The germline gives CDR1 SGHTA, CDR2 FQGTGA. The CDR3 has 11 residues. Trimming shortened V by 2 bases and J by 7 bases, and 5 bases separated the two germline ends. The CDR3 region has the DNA TGTGCCAGCAGCTTACGGGGTGAAGCTTTCTTT. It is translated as CASSLRGEAFF.

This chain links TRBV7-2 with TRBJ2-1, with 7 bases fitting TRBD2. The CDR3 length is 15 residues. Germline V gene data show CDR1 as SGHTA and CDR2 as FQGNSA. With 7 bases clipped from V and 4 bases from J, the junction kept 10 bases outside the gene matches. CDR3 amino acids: CASTRSGTTYNEQFF. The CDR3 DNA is TGTGCCAGCACGCGATCCGGGACTACTTACAATGAGCAGTTCTTC.

CDR3 nucleotide sequence: TGTGCCAGCTTTCGTGGATCGAGACTAGCGGGCCATGAGCAGTTCTTC. Its translation is CASFRGSRLAGHEQFF. V gene TRBV28 combines with J gene TRBJ2-1, with 10 bases fitting TRBD2. The CDR3 has 16 amino acids. J lost 8 bases, V lost 8 bases, and 15 bases had no gene match. Germline V gene lookup returns CDR1 MDHEN and CDR2 SYDVKM. The full variable domain, with the rest looked up from reference TRBV28 and TRBJ2-1, is DVKVTQSSRYLVKRTGEKVFLECVQDMDHENMFWYRQDPGLGLRLIYFSYDVKMKEKGDIPEGYSVSREKKERFSLILESASTNQTSMYLCASFRGSRLAGHEQFFGPGTRLTVL.

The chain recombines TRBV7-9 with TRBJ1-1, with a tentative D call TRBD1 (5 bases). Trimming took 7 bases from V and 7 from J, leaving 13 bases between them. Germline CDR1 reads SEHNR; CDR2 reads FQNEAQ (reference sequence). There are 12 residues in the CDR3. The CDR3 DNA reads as TGTGCCAGCACCGGTACAGGAGATGAAGCTTTCTTT. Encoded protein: CASTGTGDEAFF.

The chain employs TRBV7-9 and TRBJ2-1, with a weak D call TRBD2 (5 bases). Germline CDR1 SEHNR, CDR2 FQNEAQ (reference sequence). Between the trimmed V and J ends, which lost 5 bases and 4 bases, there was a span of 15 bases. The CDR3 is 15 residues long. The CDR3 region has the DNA TGTGCCAGCAGCCCCCGGGGTAGTGGGTACAATGAGCAGTTCTTC. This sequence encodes CASSPRGSGYNEQFF.

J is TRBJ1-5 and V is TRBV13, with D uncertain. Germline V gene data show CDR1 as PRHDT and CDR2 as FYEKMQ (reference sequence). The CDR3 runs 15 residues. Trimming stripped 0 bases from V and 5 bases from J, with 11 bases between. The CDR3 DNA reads TGTGCCAGCAGCTTAGGGCGGACCGTCGATCAGCCCCAGCATTTT. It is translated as CASSLGRTVDQPQHF.

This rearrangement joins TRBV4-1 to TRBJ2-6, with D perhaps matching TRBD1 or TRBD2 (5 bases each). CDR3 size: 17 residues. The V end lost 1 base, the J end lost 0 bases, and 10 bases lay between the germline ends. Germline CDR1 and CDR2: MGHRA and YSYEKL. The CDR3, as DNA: TGCGCCAGCAGCCAAGGGGACCGCAGCTCTGGGGCCAACGTCCTGACTTTC. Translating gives CASSQGDRSSGANVLTF.